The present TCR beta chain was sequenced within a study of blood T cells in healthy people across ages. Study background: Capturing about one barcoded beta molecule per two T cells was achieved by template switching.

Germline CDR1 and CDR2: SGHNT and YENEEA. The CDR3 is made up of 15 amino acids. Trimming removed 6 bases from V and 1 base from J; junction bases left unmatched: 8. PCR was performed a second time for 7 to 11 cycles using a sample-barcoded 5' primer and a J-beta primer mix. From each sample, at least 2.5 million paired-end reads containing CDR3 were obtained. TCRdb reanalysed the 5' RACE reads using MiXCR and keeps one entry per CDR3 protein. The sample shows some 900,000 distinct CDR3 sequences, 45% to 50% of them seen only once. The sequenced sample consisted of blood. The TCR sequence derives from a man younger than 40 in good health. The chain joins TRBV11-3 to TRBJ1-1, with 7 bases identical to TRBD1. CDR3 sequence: CASRPGGQSNTEAFF. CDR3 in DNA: TGTGCCAGCAGACCAGGGGGACAGTCGAACACTGAAGCTTTCTTT.